The 3 T cell receptor beta chains below come from one sample, sequenced in a study of blood T cell repertoires in COVID-19. The assay was immunoSEQ multiplex PCR, and TCRdb's table has in-frame clones only and misses some. Among tens of thousands of clones, under 90% were seen once, and the ten largest hold around 0.43%. The sequenced sample was peripheral blood. The receptors stem from a human donor in a cohort sampled during active COVID-19.

This chain links TRBV12-5 with TRBJ1-4, with D unclear. CDR1 is LGHNT and CDR2 is FRNRAP in the germline V gene. The V end was cut by 5 bases, the J end by 8 bases, with 6 bases between. This CDR3 is 11 amino acids long. The CDR3 is CASGLTEKLFF. CDR3 DNA: TGTGCTAGTGGTCTCACAGAAAAACTGTTTTTT.

J is TRBJ1-1 and V is TRBV4-1; no clear D gene. Germline V CDR1 and CDR2: MGHRA, YSYEKL. V was clipped by 6 bases and J by 3 bases, with 5 bases between them. The CDR3 has 11 residues. CDR3 sequence (DNA): TGCGCCAGCAGTACGGACACTGAAGCTTTCTTT. This codes for CASSTDTEAFF.

The chain has TRBV6-2 or TRBV6-3 and TRBJ1-2; D perhaps matches TRBD1 (5 bases). V was trimmed by 2 bases and J by 6 bases, leaving 13 bases between them. The CDR3 contains 14 residues. Germline CDR1 MNHEY, CDR2 SVGEGT. This CDR3 reads CASSYPLQEHGYTF. The CDR3 DNA sequence: TGTGCCAGCAGTTACCCCCTACAGGAGCATGGCTACACCTTC.